In its sample, the clone carrying this TCR beta chain was seen many times. CDR1 SQVTM and CDR2 ANQGSEA come from the germline V gene. The germline V and J ends were trimmed by 4 bases and 3 bases, with 12 bases remaining between them. This CDR3 is built from 13 residues. This record belongs to a study of T-cell memory formation after mild COVID-19. Barcoded TCR alpha and TCR beta cDNA libraries with UMIs came from 5'RACE using constant-segment primers. TCRdb reanalysed the 5' RACE reads using MiXCR and keeps one entry per CDR3 protein. This table holds about 150,000 distinct CDR3 sequences, about 28% found once.

Sequenced material: PBMCs or a T cell subset sorted from them (not recorded which). The receptor was isolated from an adult woman who had mild COVID-19 (a few samples of this study predate the infection). Cell type and time point are not known. V is TRBV29-1 and J is TRBJ2-5, with D perhaps TRBD1 or TRBD2 (5 bases each). The CDR3 sequence: CSVVGGSKETQYF. As DNA, the CDR3 is TGCAGCGTTGTTGGGGGATCCAAAGAGACCCAGTACTTC.